This paragraph covers one T cell receptor beta chain sequence. The antigen remains undetermined. The authors prepared the TCRbeta library with unique molecular identifiers. TCRdb reprocessed the PCR reads via MiXCR and lists one record per CDR3 protein. The sample shows hundreds of thousands of distinct CDR3 sequences, 10% to 15% of them seen only once. The source of the sample is a study of T-cell reconstitution after alpha-beta-depleted transplantation in children. Findings and limits, study-wide: T cells produced anew were the main source of T-cell counts and diversity one year after transplant. Surviving recipient T cells and intrathymic progenitors accounted for some patients' high TCRbeta diversity at day 60.

The junction had 9 bases not matched to a gene; V was cut back by 8 bases and J by 5 bases. Germline V gene sequence: CDR1 SQVTM, CDR2 ANQGSEA. The CDR3 is 14 residues long. The origin of this receptor is a male patient younger than 18 who had a stem cell transplant for acute myeloid leukemia, so the T cells may come from the graft donor. This chain links TRBV29-1 with TRBJ2-4, with 10 positions matching TRBD2. The specimen was PBMCs, mostly from graft donor cells, collected 360 days after TCRalphabeta/CD19-depleted stem cell transplant. The CDR3 loop is CSISGLASQNIQYF. CDR3 coding DNA: TGCAGCATCTCGGGACTAGCGAGCCAAAACATTCAGTACTTC.